Listed below are T cell receptor beta chains from one sample, sequenced in a study of T cell responses to AZD1222 COVID-19 vaccine. TCRdb's copy holds only in-frame clones and misses some; the assay was immunoSEQ multiplex PCR. Of some 100,000 clones in the sample, 85% to 95% were seen once. The sequenced sample was peripheral blood, obtained on day 0 of AZD1222 vaccination. These receptors all stem from an adult in good health. The CDR3 runs from the conserved cysteine through the conserved F or W. A D gene is named only where the DNA matches it firmly. Part of the rows lack a size; the others show once, few, many or a class for expanded clones.

abundance	d_gene	j_gene	v_gene	CDR3aa	CDR3nt
.	TRBD1	TRBJ1-1	TRBV3-1/TRBV3-2	CASSQGTGGTEAFF	TGTGCCAGCAGCCAAGGGACAGGGGGAACTGAAGCTTTCTTT
.	.	TRBJ2-2	TRBV9	CASSGGGSPGELFF	TGTGCCAGCAGCGGTGGAGGGAGCCCCGGGGAGCTGTTTTTT
.	TRBD2	TRBJ2-1	TRBV3-1/TRBV3-2	CASSQEIGGSSYNEQFF	TGTGCCAGCAGCCAAGAGATCGGGGGGAGCTCCTACAATGAGCAGTTCTTC
.	.	TRBJ1-5	TRBV28	CASSFHRLNQPQHF	TGTGCCAGCAGTTTCCACCGTCTCAATCAGCCCCAGCATTTT
once	.	TRBJ1-1	TRBV11-2	CASSFDRDNTEAFF	TGTGCCAGCAGCTTTGACAGAGATAACACTGAAGCTTTCTTT
.	TRBD1	TRBJ1-4	TRBV2	CASTPQGGAINEKLFF	TGTGCCAGCACCCCCCAGGGGGGGGCCATTAATGAAAAACTGTTTTTT
.	TRBD2	TRBJ2-6	TRBV5-4	CASSSGTSNSGANVLTF	TGTGCCAGCAGTTCGGGGACTAGTAACTCTGGGGCCAACGTCCTGACTTTC
.	TRBD1	TRBJ2-6	TRBV28	CASSTDREAGANVLTF	TGTGCCAGCAGCACGGACAGGGAGGCGGGGGCCAACGTCCTGACTTTC
.	.	TRBJ1-5	TRBV6-1	CASSDRSSNQPQHF	TGTGCCAGCAGTGATCGCAGTAGCAATCAGCCCCAGCATTTT
.	.	TRBJ2-5	TRBV3-1/TRBV3-2	CASSYGVLKEETQYF	TGTGCCAGCAGCTACGGCGTTCTTAAGGAAGAGACCCAGTACTTC
.	.	TRBJ2-7	TRBV6-5	CASSLIRAARYEQYF	TGTGCCAGCAGTTTAATCCGGGCGGCGCGCTACGAGCAGTACTTC
.	TRBD1	TRBJ1-6	TRBV28	CASSPDRVDSPLHF	TGTGCCAGCAGCCCGGACAGGGTTGATTCACCCCTCCACTTT
once	.	TRBJ2-3	TRBV2	CATTSLADTQYF	TGTGCCACTACATCCTTGGCAGATACGCAGTATTTT
.	.	TRBJ2-1	TRBV5-1	CASSLAANSHNEQFF	TGCGCCAGCAGCTTGGCTGCGAACTCCCACAATGAGCAGTTCTTC
.	TRBD2	TRBJ2-1	TRBV3-1/TRBV3-2	CASSQDWEAGAYNEQFF	TGTGCCAGCAGCCAAGATTGGGAAGCGGGAGCCTACAATGAGCAGTTCTTC
.	.	TRBJ2-7	TRBV2	CASNDRDDEQYF	TGTGCCAGCAACGACCGGGACGACGAGCAGTACTTC
.	TRBD2	TRBJ2-1	TRBV2	CASRDIAGPYNEQFF	TGTGCCAGCAGGGACATAGCGGGCCCCTACAATGAGCAGTTCTTC
.	TRBD2	TRBJ2-7	TRBV23-1	CASRSTSVYEQYF	TGCGCCAGCAGATCGACTAGCGTCTACGAGCAGTACTTC
.	.	TRBJ2-7	TRBV6-1	CASSDRGDEQYF	TGTGCCAGCAGTGATCGCGGGGACGAGCAGTACTTC
.	.	TRBJ2-7	TRBV6-5	CASNPTGSHEQYF	TGTGCCAGCAATCCGACAGGTTCCCACGAGCAGTACTTC
.	TRBD2	TRBJ2-7	TRBV4-1	CASSQAPGTSGDGEQYF	TGCGCCAGCAGCCAGGCACCTGGGACTAGCGGGGATGGCGAGCAGTACTTC
.	TRBD1	TRBJ1-5	TRBV28	CASSFWRTGAGNQPQHF	TGTGCCAGCAGTTTTTGGCGGACAGGGGCAGGCAATCAGCCCCAGCATTTT
.	.	TRBJ1-2	TRBV28	CASSLVGEANGYTF	TGTGCCAGCAGTTTAGTAGGGGAGGCAAATGGCTACACCTTC
.	TRBD1	TRBJ1-2	TRBV29-1	CSAGTGANYGYTF	TGCAGCGCAGGGACAGGGGCTAACTATGGCTACACCTTC
.	.	TRBJ2-7	TRBV6-5	CASNEGEVYEQYF	TGTGCCAGCAACGAGGGGGAGGTCTACGAGCAGTACTTC
.	.	TRBJ2-1	TRBV18	CASSPSQPDNEQFF	TGTGCCAGCTCACCCTCTCAGCCTGACAATGAGCAGTTCTTC
.	.	TRBJ1-1	TRBV30	CAWATGNTEAFF	TGTGCCTGGGCTACAGGGAACACTGAAGCTTTCTTT
.	.	TRBJ1-1	TRBV9	CASSVYNGEAFF	TGTGCCAGCAGCGTTTATAACGGTGAAGCTTTCTTT
.	.	TRBJ1-6	TRBV3-1/TRBV3-2	CASSQDYAVDSPLHF	TGTGCCAGCAGCCAAGATTACGCAGTGGATTCACCCCTCCACTTT
.	.	TRBJ2-7	TRBV5-1	CASSSGTQKTYEQYF	TGCGCCAGCAGCTCCGGGACACAAAAGACCTACGAGCAGTACTTC
.	.	TRBJ1-1	TRBV7-8	CASSRHSTEAFF	TGTGCCAGCAGCCGACACTCGACTGAAGCTTTCTTT
few	.	TRBJ1-2	TRBV28	CASSVVTYGYTF	TGTGCCAGCAGCGTAGTAACCTATGGCTACACCTTC
.	TRBD2	TRBJ2-7	TRBV7-8	CASSLVGSGGRSYEQYF	TGTGCCAGCAGCTTAGTAGGTAGCGGGGGAAGATCCTACGAGCAGTACTTC
.	.	TRBJ1-6	TRBV27	CASSSIGEALHF	TGTGCCAGCAGTTCTATAGGGGAGGCCCTCCACTTT
.	TRBD2	TRBJ2-4	TRBV28	CASSFFRLGGRYIQYF	TGTGCCAGCAGTTTTTTTCGGTTGGGGGGGAGGTACATTCAGTACTTC
.	.	TRBJ2-7	TRBV18	CASSPEEMGEQYF	TGTGCCAGCTCACCAGAAGAGATGGGGGAGCAGTACTTC
once	.	TRBJ1-6	TRBV19	CASSISEASPLHF	TGTGCCAGTAGTATTTCCGAGGCGTCACCCCTCCACTTT
.	TRBD2	TRBJ2-1	TRBV7-9	CASSLSGSADEQFF	TGTGCCAGCAGCTTAAGCGGGAGCGCCGATGAGCAGTTCTTC
few	TRBD1	TRBJ2-7	TRBV10-3	CAISYRGPSYEQYF	TGTGCCATCAGTTACAGGGGACCCTCCTACGAGCAGTACTTC
.	.	TRBJ2-7	TRBV20-1	CSARDPYEQYF	TGCAGTGCTAGAGACCCATACGAGCAGTACTTC
.	.	TRBJ1-5	TRBV30	CAWNPGNAGNQPQHF	TGTGCCTGGAACCCGGGGAACGCCGGCAATCAGCCCCAGCATTTT
.	.	TRBJ1-1	TRBV5-1	CASSLMGPGVNTEAFF	TGCGCCAGCAGCTTGATGGGCCCGGGAGTGAACACTGAAGCTTTCTTT
.	.	TRBJ2-3	TRBV5-4	CASSLASQGTDTQYF	TGTGCCAGCAGCTTGGCGAGTCAGGGCACAGATACGCAGTATTTT
.	.	TRBJ1-4	TRBV15	CATSRDVLEKLFF	TGTGCCACCAGCAGAGACGTACTTGAAAAACTGTTTTTT
.	TRBD1	TRBJ2-1	TRBV29-1	CSVTDRGNEQFF	TGCAGCGTGACGGACAGGGGAAATGAGCAGTTCTTC
.	.	TRBJ1-3	TRBV30	CAFTNTGTGNTIYF	TGTGCCTTCACAAACACAGGGACTGGAAACACCATATATTTT
.	.	TRBJ1-1	TRBV5-6	CASTVTIPATEAFF	TGTGCCAGCACCGTGACAATTCCGGCCACTGAAGCTTTCTTT
.	.	TRBJ1-5	TRBV28	CASSPGGRNQPQHF	TGTGCCAGCAGTCCCGGGGGTCGCAATCAGCCCCAGCATTTT
.	.	TRBJ1-6	TRBV28	CASSPSRGYNSPLHF	TGTGCCAGCAGCCCAAGCCGGGGTTATAATTCACCCCTCCACTTT
.	.	TRBJ2-5	TRBV28	CASSPGGVGGGVTQYF	TGTGCCAGCAGCCCCGGTGGGGTGGGAGGAGGGGTGACCCAGTACTTC
.	.	TRBJ2-3	TRBV6-4	CASSDSVTDTQYF	TGTGCCAGCAGTGACTCGGTCACAGATACGCAGTATTTT
.	TRBD1	TRBJ2-6	TRBV18	CASSLGQGALGANVLTF	TGTGCCAGCTCACTAGGACAGGGGGCGCTAGGGGCCAACGTCCTGACTTTC
.	.	TRBJ2-2	TRBV6-4	CASSESRDTGELFF	TGTGCCAGCAGTGAGTCCCGAGACACCGGGGAGCTGTTTTTT
few	.	TRBJ2-1	TRBV12-3/TRBV12-4	CASSFWGNNEQFF	TGTGCCAGCAGTTTTTGGGGGAACAATGAGCAGTTCTTC
.	TRBD2	TRBJ2-1	TRBV4-1	CASSRGTGTSGRANEQFF	TGCGCCAGCAGCAGGGGAACCGGGACTAGCGGGAGGGCGAATGAGCAGTTCTTC